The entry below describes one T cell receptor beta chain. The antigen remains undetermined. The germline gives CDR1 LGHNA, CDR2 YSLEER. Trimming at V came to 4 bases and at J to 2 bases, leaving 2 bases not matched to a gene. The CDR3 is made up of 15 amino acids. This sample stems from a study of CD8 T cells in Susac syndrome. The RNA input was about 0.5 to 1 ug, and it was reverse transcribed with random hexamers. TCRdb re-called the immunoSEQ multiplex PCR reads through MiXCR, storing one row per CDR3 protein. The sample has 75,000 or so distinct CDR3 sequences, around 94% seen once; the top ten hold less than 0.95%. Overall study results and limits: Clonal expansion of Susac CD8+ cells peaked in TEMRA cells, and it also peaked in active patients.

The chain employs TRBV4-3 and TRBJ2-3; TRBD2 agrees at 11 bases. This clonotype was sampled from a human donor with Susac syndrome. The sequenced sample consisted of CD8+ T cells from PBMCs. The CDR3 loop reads CASSPTSGTTDTQYF. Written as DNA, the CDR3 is TGCGCCAGCAGCCCGACTAGCGGGACCACAGATACGCAGTATTTT.